The 30 T cell receptor beta chains reported below all come from one sample, sequenced in a study of blood T cell repertoires in COVID-19. This table comes from immunoSEQ multiplex PCR, and its TCRdb copy is limited to in-frame clones, with some not included. The sample gives fewer than 300,000 clones, 70% to 85% of which show up once; more than 1.4% is in the top ten. Source material: peripheral blood. All receptors come from a human donor with COVID-19, enrolled during active disease. The donor label of this sample is uncertain.

The V and J genes are TRBV10-2 and TRBJ2-3; 7 positions match TRBD2. J lost 4 bases, V lost 8 bases, and 9 bases had no gene match. Germline loops: CDR1 WSHSY, CDR2 SAAADI. The CDR3 has 14 amino acids. The CDR3 spells CASGRELVADTQYF. CDR3 sequence (DNA): TGCGCCAGCGGGAGGGAGTTGGTGGCAGATACGCAGTATTTT.

The chain has TRBV6-6 and TRBJ1-5; 8 bases are shared with TRBD1. The CDR3 contains 15 residues. The J segment lost 7 bases and the V segment lost 0 bases, leaving 5 bases of the junction unmatched. Germline V gene data show CDR1 as MNHNY and CDR2 as SVGAGI (reference sequence). This CDR3 is CASSYSTGEGQPQHF. As DNA, the CDR3 is TGTGCCAGCAGTTACTCGACAGGGGAGGGGCAGCCCCAGCATTTT.

The rearrangement uses TRBV5-1 and TRBJ1-1, with D hard to call. V was pared by 3 bases and J by 2 bases, with 14 bases between. Germline V gene lookup returns CDR1 SGHRS and CDR2 YFSETQ. This CDR3 contains 15 residues. In nucleotides, the CDR3 is TGCGCCAGCAGCTCTGATGACATCAAAAACACTGAAGCTTTCTTT. The encoded protein is CASSSDDIKNTEAFF.

This clone was detected only a few times. The chain has TRBV27 and TRBJ1-5; D might be TRBD1 (6 bases). Trimming cost V 6 bases and J 4 bases, with 10 bases left between them. The CDR3 sequence is 13 residues long. CDR1 MNHEY and CDR2 SMNVEV come from the germline V gene (reference sequence). This CDR3 is CASRLTGNQPQHF. In DNA, the CDR3 is TGTGCCAGCAGACTAACAGGGAATCAGCCCCAGCATTTT.

The gene calls are TRBV18 and TRBJ2-5; the D gene is possibly TRBD1 (5 bases). Germline V gene sequence: CDR1 KGHSH, CDR2 LQKENI. Trimming shortened V by 0 bases and J by 4 bases, and 21 bases separated the two germline ends. This CDR3 comprises 18 residues. The CDR3 is CASSPPRGDLRDRETQYF. CDR3 bases: TGTGCCAGCTCACCACCTAGGGGCGACTTAAGGGATAGAGAGACCCAGTACTTC.

V usage is TRBV19 and J usage is TRBJ1-1; D is unclear. V dropped 3 bases and J dropped 3 bases, with 11 bases sitting between them. This CDR3 has 14 amino acids. The germline V gene has CDR1 LNHDA and CDR2 SQIVND (reference sequence). CDR3 amino acids: CASSIRGRDTEAFF. CDR3 nucleotide sequence: TGTGCCAGTAGTATTCGAGGGAGGGACACTGAAGCTTTCTTT.

The V gene is TRBV28, the J gene TRBJ2-2, with D possibly matching TRBD1 (5 bases). The CDR3 extends over 12 amino acids. V dropped 5 bases and J dropped 8 bases, with 9 bases sitting between them. Germline V gene data show CDR1 as MDHEN and CDR2 as SYDVKM. The CDR3 DNA sequence: TGTGCCAGCAGTCCCAGGGAAGGGGAGCTGTTTTTT. It encodes CASSPREGELFF.

CDR3 DNA: TGTGCCAGCAGTCCCCCCGGAGACAGGGGATCTGCGAACTATGGCTACACCTTC. It yields the protein CASSPPGDRGSANYGYTF. This chain connects TRBV21-1 to TRBJ1-2; the D call in the table, TRBD1, was not verified against the DNA. TRBV21-1 has pseudogene status. The CDR3 consists of 18 residues.

This chain uses TRBV29-1 with TRBJ1-1; 8 nucleotides align to TRBD1. Unmatched junction bases numbered 8, after V lost 6 bases and J lost 5 bases. Germline lookup yields CDR1 SQVTM and CDR2 ANQGSEA. This CDR3 has 13 residues. CDR3: CSVADRGNTEAFF. DNA of the CDR3: TGCAGCGTCGCCGACAGGGGAAATACTGAAGCTTTCTTT.

This chain joins TRBV24-1 and TRBJ1-5, with 9 bases matching TRBD1. V dropped 4 bases and J dropped 6; count of bases not matched to a gene: 12. This CDR3 region has 17 residues. The germline V gene encodes CDR1 KGHDR and CDR2 SFDVKD. CDR3 in DNA: TGTGCCACCAGTGACCCCTCTACAGGGGGCTGGGGTCAGCCCCAGCATTTT. As protein: CATSDPSTGGWGQPQHF.

J is TRBJ2-2 and V is TRBV2; TRBD2 aligns across 7 bases. Per the germline V gene, CDR1 is SNHLY and CDR2 is FYNNEI. This CDR3 region has 16 residues. With V trimmed by 2 bases and J by 8 bases, 11 bases remained unmatched. The CDR3 DNA reads TGTGCCAGCAGTGAACTGGCGGGAGTCCGGGCGGGGGAGCTGTTTTTT. This gives the protein CASSELAGVRAGELFF.

The chain carries TRBV2 and TRBJ2-7; 8 bases are shared with TRBD2. The CDR3 spans 14 residues. V was clipped by 5 bases and J by 3 bases; unmatched bases: 6. Germline CDR1 reads SNHLY; CDR2 reads FYNNEI. The CDR3 nucleotides read TGTGCCAGCAGTAGACTAGCGCTTGACTACGAGCAGTACTTC. Its translation is CASSRLALDYEQYF.

The V gene is TRBV28, the J gene TRBJ2-4; 10 bases agree with TRBD2. Germline lookup yields CDR1 MDHEN and CDR2 SYDVKM. The CDR3 spans 15 residues. V gave up 5 bases and J gave up 7 bases; unmatched junction bases: 8. The CDR3 region has the DNA TGTGCCAGCAGTCCCCTAGCGGGAGATGGGAACATTCAGTACTTC. The encoded protein is CASSPLAGDGNIQYF.

The chain links TRBV27 to TRBJ1-1, with a tentative D call TRBD1 (5 bases). The CDR3 extends over 17 amino acids. Per germline, CDR1 MNHEY and CDR2 SMNVEV (reference sequence). The germline V and J ends were trimmed by 2 bases and 2 bases, with 18 bases remaining between them. The CDR3 nucleotides are TGTGCCAGCAGTTTAAGGTCAGGGTGGCAGGAAAACACTGAAGCTTTCTTT. Protein product: CASSLRSGWQENTEAFF.

This chain links TRBV5-6 with TRBJ1-5; D is unclear. Germline CDR1 and CDR2: SGHDT and YYEEEE. The V end lost 0 bases, the J end lost 7 bases, and 5 bases lay between the germline ends. The CDR3 loop spans 12 amino acids. The CDR3, as DNA: TGTGCCAGCAGCTTGGACGGGCAGCCCCAGCATTTT. Residues: CASSLDGQPQHF.

V usage is TRBV24-1 and J usage is TRBJ2-7; maybe TRBD2 (5 bases). This CDR3 contains 16 residues. The V gene lost 0 bases and the J gene lost 2 bases, with 13 bases spanning the gap. From germline, CDR1 is KGHDR and CDR2 SFDVKD. In DNA, the CDR3 is TGTGCCACCAGTGATTTGCTCGAGGGCTTCACCTACGAGCAGTACTTC. Amino acids: CATSDLLEGFTYEQYF.

The V and J genes are TRBV27 and TRBJ1-1, with D maybe TRBD1 (6 bases). This CDR3 contains 15 residues. Germline CDR1 reads MNHEY; CDR2 reads SMNVEV (reference sequence). Trimming left V 2 bases short and J 6 bases short, with 16 bases between. Here the CDR3 DNA reads TGTGCCAGCAGTTTAAGGGCGGGGGCCAATTCTGAAGCTTTCTTT. Translation gives CASSLRAGANSEAFF.

This rearrangement joins TRBV4-2 to TRBJ2-2, with 8 bases matching TRBD1. V was clipped by 8 bases and J by 1 base; unmatched bases: 3. The CDR3 loop spans 14 amino acids. Germline V gene sequence: CDR1 LGHNA, CDR2 YNFKEQ. CDR3 nucleotide sequence: TGTGCCAGCGGCGACAGGGGGAACACCGGGGAGCTGTTTTTT. Translated: CASGDRGNTGELFF.

This clone was recorded once. In nucleotides, the CDR3 is TGTGCCAGCACCTTGGGTGGGACTGGCGGGGAGACCCAGTACTTC. Its protein product is CASTLGGTGGETQYF. The J gene is TRBJ2-5, the V gene TRBV9; weak D call: TRBD2 (6 bases). The V gene's germline CDR1 is SGDLS and CDR2 YYNGEE. The ends were cut back, 6 bases at V and 5 bases at J, with 20 bases in the middle. The CDR3 extends over 15 amino acids.

V gene TRBV19 combines with J gene TRBJ2-5, with 8 bases matching TRBD2. Germline assignment: CDR1 LNHDA and CDR2 SQIVND (reference sequence). This CDR3 contains 15 residues. The V and J ends lost 4 bases and 4 bases, in that order; junction bases with no gene match: 8. The CDR3 here is CASSRRSGSGETQYF. The CDR3 DNA sequence: TGTGCCAGTAGTAGGAGAAGCGGGAGCGGAGAGACCCAGTACTTC.

The chain carries TRBV6-5 and TRBJ1-1, with D possibly matching TRBD1 (5 bases). CDR1 and CDR2 (germline): MNHEY, SVGAGI. The CDR3 has 13 residues. The V end lost 10 bases, the J end lost 4 bases, and 16 bases lay between the germline ends. The CDR3 reads CATGRGKGTEAFF. The CDR3 DNA follows: TGTGCCACCGGGCGGGGCAAGGGCACTGAAGCTTTCTTT.

This chain connects TRBV27 to TRBJ1-2; D perhaps matches TRBD1 (6 bases). With 6 bases removed from V and 8 bases from J, the gap between germline ends came to 16 bases. The CDR3 contains 13 residues. CDR1 and CDR2 from the germline V gene are MNHEY and SMNVEV (reference sequence). The CDR3 reads CASRRGGGLGYTF. The CDR3, as DNA: TGTGCCAGCAGGAGGGGGGGTGGATTGGGCTACACCTTC.

V usage is TRBV4-2 and J usage is TRBJ1-5, with D tentatively TRBD1 (5 bases). With 1 base removed from V and 0 bases from J, the gap between germline ends came to 13 bases. Germline CDR1 and CDR2: LGHNA and YNFKEQ. This CDR3 region has 17 residues. The CDR3 loop is CASSQVQDTYSNQPQHF. CDR3 nucleotides: TGTGCCAGCAGCCAAGTCCAGGACACCTATAGCAATCAGCCCCAGCATTTT.

V usage is TRBV30 and J usage is TRBJ2-2; 7 bases align to TRBD2. V dropped 4 bases and J dropped 7; count of bases not matched to a gene: 18. This CDR3 comprises 17 residues. Germline V CDR1 and CDR2: GTSNPN, SVGIG (reference sequence). The CDR3, as DNA: TGTGCCTGGATTGACTCCGCGGCTAGCGGCTGGGGCGGGGAGCTGTTTTTT. It is translated as CAWIDSAASGWGGELFF.

The gene calls are TRBV7-9 and TRBJ1-1; TRBD1 matches 9 bases. The germline V gene has CDR1 SEHNR and CDR2 FQNEAQ (reference sequence). The CDR3 consists of 15 residues. Losses at the gene ends were 5 bases for V and 4 bases for J; bases not matched to a gene: 8. In DNA form, the CDR3 reads TGTGCCAGCAGCCACCTGAAGACAGGGGGCACTGAAGCTTTCTTT. This encodes CASSHLKTGGTEAFF.

The chain couples TRBV25-1 to TRBJ1-3; no clear D. Germline assignment: CDR1 MGHDK and CDR2 SYGVNS. Trimming stripped 3 bases from V and 2 bases from J, with 8 bases between. The CDR3 runs to 14 residues. The CDR3 region has the DNA TGTGCCAGCAGTGACCGAGTCCCTGGAAACACCATATATTTT. Residues: CASSDRVPGNTIYF.

J is TRBJ2-1 and V is TRBV5-1; 7 positions agree with TRBD2. The CDR3 consists of 16 residues. The germline gives CDR1 SGHRS, CDR2 YFSETQ. V shed 4 bases and J 5 bases; nucleotides not matched to a gene: 12. The DNA of the CDR3 is TGCGCCAGCAGCCCGCCGGTGGCGGGAGTCCACAATGAGCAGTTCTTC. It is translated as CASSPPVAGVHNEQFF.

The chain has TRBV2 and TRBJ1-2, with D unresolved. The CDR3 length is 14 residues. V lost 2 bases and J lost 2, with 9 bases in between. Per the germline V gene, CDR1 is SNHLY and CDR2 is FYNNEI. CDR3 DNA: TGTGCCAGCAGTGAATTGAGAGAGAACTATGGCTACACCTTC. Encoded protein: CASSELRENYGYTF.

V usage is TRBV28 and J usage is TRBJ2-7; 10 nucleotides match TRBD1. V lost 4 bases and J lost 0; bases outside the gene matches: 6. Germline V gene lookup returns CDR1 MDHEN and CDR2 SYDVKM. The CDR3 runs to 16 residues. In DNA form, the CDR3 reads TGTGCCAGCAGTTCCCCCAGGACAGGGGGCTCCTACGAGCAGTACTTC. Translated: CASSSPRTGGSYEQYF.

The chain links TRBV18 to TRBJ2-1; a possible D gene is TRBD1 (5 bases). The CDR3 loop spans 13 amino acids. Trimming left V 6 bases short and J 5 bases short, with 11 bases between. The germline V gene has CDR1 KGHSH and CDR2 LQKENI. CDR3 DNA sequence: TGTGCCAGCTCCACTGGGGCGGACAATGAGCAGTTCTTC. The encoded protein is CASSTGADNEQFF.